This entry describes one T cell receptor (beta chain). As processed by the authors: Using reference gene primer amplification, nucleated cell counts were estimated. TCRdb keeps only in-frame clones here, not all; method: immunoSEQ multiplex PCR. That table gives V, J and clone size, and the DNA gave D and trimming. The profile shows about 190,000 clones, around 87% of them singletons. This specimen belongs to a study of blood T cell repertoires in COVID-19. Turning to the study itself: T cells, B-cell-depleted T cells, or PBMCs provided the cDNA or gDNA that served as material.

This CDR3 comprises 17 residues. The germline V gene encodes CDR1 SQVTM and CDR2 ANQGSEA. The trim removed 4 bases at V and 15 bases at J, leaving 24 bases unmatched. Each participant's cohort was designated according to participant-reported clinical history. The TCR sequence derives from a woman between 40 and 55 years old in a cohort exposed to, infected with or recovered from COVID-19 (not recorded which). This sequence joins TRBV29-1 and TRBJ2-1; 10 nucleotides align to TRBD2. Sequencing used PBMCs or T cells enriched from blood (not recorded which). The CDR3 DNA is TGCAGCGTTGTTGGACAGATCGGGACTAGCGCCACATGGGCGCTGTTCTTC. Its protein product is CSVVGQIGTSATWALFF.